Below are 6 T cell receptor beta chains sequenced from a single sample in a study of shared clonotypes between healthy human individuals. Profiled with immunoSEQ multiplex PCR; TCRdb holds only in-frame clones, not every one. The sample records about 460,000 clones, about 74% being singletons. Source material: PBMCs. These receptors were taken from a woman aged 40 to 49 in good health. Some clones in this sample may be carry-over from other donors' samples.

This clone appeared many times. The gene calls are TRBV7-9 and TRBJ1-1, with D hard to call. Germline V CDR1 and CDR2: SEHNR, FQNEAQ (reference sequence). The V end lost 1 base, the J end lost 2 bases, and 8 bases lay between the germline ends. This CDR3 contains 14 residues. CDR3 region: CASSLVGANTEAFF. The CDR3 coding sequence is TGTGCCAGCAGCTTAGTAGGCGCCAACACTGAAGCTTTCTTT.

The chain uses TRBV28 and TRBJ1-1; D remains unclear. The CDR3 is made up of 11 amino acids. CDR1 MDHEN and CDR2 SYDVKM come from the germline V gene. Between the trimmed V and J ends, which lost 8 bases and 2 bases, there was a span of 6 bases. The CDR3 region is CASGLNTEAFF. The CDR3 nucleotides read TGTGCCAGCGGGCTCAACACTGAAGCTTTCTTT.

The chain links TRBV6-5 to TRBJ1-3, with D tentatively TRBD1 (6 bases). The V end was cut by 2 bases, the J end by 2 bases, with 10 bases between. The CDR3 sequence is 15 residues long. Germline CDR1 reads MNHEY; CDR2 reads SVGAGI. The CDR3 loop reads CASSYDTGPGNTIYF. The CDR3 DNA follows: TGTGCCAGCAGTTACGACACAGGGCCTGGAAACACCATATATTTT.

Turning to this clone: A far larger clone is off by one base, so a read error is likely. The rearrangement links TRBV6-1 to TRBJ1-2; D remains ambiguous. The ends were cut back, 3 bases at V and 4 bases at J, with 12 bases in the middle. Germline loops: CDR1 MNHNS, CDR2 SASEGT. This CDR3 has 14 amino acids. The CDR3 coding sequence is TGTGCCAGCAGTGAGGTTTGGGGAAGCTATGGCTACACCTTC. It specifies CASSEVWGSYGYTF.

V and J are TRBV6-5 and TRBJ2-5; D is unclear. Trimming pared 2 bases from V and 7 bases from J, leaving 5 bases between. The CDR3 consists of 11 residues. Germline V gives CDR1 MNHEY, CDR2 SVGAGI. The CDR3 is CASSYGSTQYF. The CDR3 bases are TGTGCCAGCAGTTACGGGTCGACCCAGTACTTC.

As to this clone: Since a far larger clone is one base different, this is likely a read error. The CDR3 sequence: CSVEEWQGAVGGYTF. The CDR3 coding sequence is TGCAGCGTTGAAGAGTGGCAAGGGGCTGTAGGGGGCTACACCTTC. The chain has TRBV29-1 and TRBJ1-2, with D possibly matching TRBD1 (5 bases). There are 15 residues in the CDR3. The germline gives CDR1 SQVTM, CDR2 ANQGSEA. The V end was cut by 0 bases, the J end by 8 bases, with 19 bases between. Supplemented by reference TRBV29-1 and TRBJ1-2, the full variable domain reads SAVISQKPSRDICQRGTSLTIQCQVDSQVTMMFWYRQQPGQSLTLIATANQGSEATYESGFVIDKFPISRPNLTFSTLTVSNMSPEDSSIYLCSVEEWQGAVGGYTFGSGTRLTVV.